Listed here are 21 T cell receptor beta chains from one sample, sequenced in a study of follicular helper T cells after annual influenza vaccination. Stated time point: 2014-2015 season, 7 days after vaccination. The data were produced by immunoSEQ multiplex PCR, yet TCRdb's version contains in-frame clones alone and is incomplete. The table has some 3,900 clones, around 80% seen once. The source material was CXCR5- memory CD4+ T cells sorted from blood, sampled 7 days after influenza vaccination. The receptors shown here come from an adult who received the influenza vaccine.

The chain couples TRBV20-1 to TRBJ1-1; no firm D call. CDR3 length: 11 residues. Germline loops: CDR1 DFQATT, CDR2 SNEGSKA (reference sequence). The V end was cut by 5 bases, the J end by 3 bases, with 7 bases between. CDR3 bases: TGCAGTGCTTCCCGGGACACTGAAGCTTTCTTT. Translated: CSASRDTEAFF.

This chain connects TRBV18 to TRBJ2-2; D unresolved. The germline V and J ends were trimmed by 0 bases and 5 bases, with 4 bases remaining between them. Per germline, CDR1 KGHSH and CDR2 LQKENI. The CDR3 runs to 13 residues. CDR3 in amino acids: CASSPPSTGELFF. DNA of the CDR3: TGTGCCAGCTCACCACCTTCAACCGGGGAGCTGTTTTTT.

CDR3 coding DNA: TGCAGCGTTACCAGGGAAGAGACCCAGTACTTC. Translated, it gives CSVTREETQYF. V is TRBV29-1 and J is TRBJ2-5; a weak D match, TRBD1 (5 bases). This CDR3 has 11 amino acids. The V gene's germline CDR1 is SQVTM and CDR2 ANQGSEA. V lost 5 bases, J lost 3 bases, and 7 bases lay in between.

The chain combines TRBV15 with TRBJ2-3; maybe TRBD2 (6 bases). Germline-derived CDR1 and CDR2 are LNHNV and YYDKDF (reference sequence). Trimming removed 3 bases at V and 2 bases at J, with 9 bases between. The CDR3 length is 14 residues. CDR3 DNA sequence: TGTGCCACCAGCAGGGGGACTGCCACAGATACGCAGTATTTT. Protein: CATSRGTATDTQYF.

V gene TRBV6-1 combines with J gene TRBJ1-5; D is ambiguous. From germline, CDR1 is MNHNS and CDR2 SASEGT. Trimming removed 8 bases at V and 3 bases at J, with 11 bases between. This CDR3 region has 13 residues. CDR3 sequence reads: CASGTATNQPQHF. DNA for the CDR3: TGTGCCAGCGGTACAGCCACCAATCAGCCCCAGCATTTT.

This chain uses TRBV6-6 with TRBJ2-5, with TRBD2 identical over 10 bases. This CDR3 is built from 16 residues. The junction had 9 bases not matched to a gene; V was cut back by 3 bases and J by 5 bases. Germline V gene lookup returns CDR1 MNHNY and CDR2 SVGAGI (reference sequence). The CDR3 region has the DNA TGTGCCAGCAGTTATCTGTCTAGCGGGGGTGGGGAGACCCAGTACTTC. Translated: CASSYLSSGGGETQYF.

V usage is TRBV18 and J usage is TRBJ1-4; 7 positions match TRBD1. With 6 bases clipped from V and 8 bases from J, the junction kept 9 bases outside the gene matches. In germline, CDR1 is KGHSH, CDR2 LQKENI. This CDR3 has 14 amino acids. CDR3 sequence reads: CASSQTGRVEKLFF. CDR3 bases: TGTGCCAGCTCGCAGACAGGGCGAGTCGAAAAACTGTTTTTT.

V gene TRBV30 combines with J gene TRBJ1-5, with no clear D. Deletions cut 3 bases from V and 7 bases from J, with 13 bases between. The CDR3 runs 13 residues. Germline assignment: CDR1 GTSNPN and CDR2 SVGIG (reference sequence). This CDR3 is CAWSSEGRQPQHF. The CDR3 DNA follows: TGTGCCTGGAGCTCGGAGGGAAGGCAGCCCCAGCATTTT.

The chain uses TRBV5-6 and TRBJ2-7; D tentatively reads TRBD1 or TRBD2 (5 bases each). The CDR3 contains 14 residues. Germline loops: CDR1 SGHDT, CDR2 YYEEEE. Trimming pared 4 bases from V and 5 bases from J, leaving 16 bases between. CDR3 protein: CASSQSPGTHEQYF. The CDR3 DNA follows: TGTGCCAGCAGCCAAAGCCCAGGGACCCACGAGCAGTACTTC.

The chain carries TRBV29-1 and TRBJ1-1; the D is unclear. Trimming took 4 bases from V and 0 from J, leaving 9 bases between them. Germline CDR1 reads SQVTM; CDR2 reads ANQGSEA. The CDR3 spans 13 residues. The CDR3 spells CSVVGRLNTEAFF. CDR3 nucleotides: TGCAGCGTTGTCGGCAGACTGAACACTGAAGCTTTCTTT.

V usage is TRBV30 and J usage is TRBJ2-1, with TRBD1 identical over 10 bases. This CDR3 has 13 amino acids. The J segment lost 14 bases and the V segment lost 2 bases, leaving 9 bases of the junction unmatched. Germline CDR1 GTSNPN, CDR2 SVGIG (reference sequence). As DNA, the CDR3 is TGTGCCTGGAGTCCCGGGGGACAGGGGTATGAGTTCTTC. It encodes CAWSPGGQGYEFF.

V is TRBV19 and J is TRBJ1-1; a possible D gene is TRBD1 (5 bases). V gave up 7 bases and J gave up 4 bases, with 19 bases separating them. There are 15 residues in the CDR3. Per the germline V gene, CDR1 is LNHDA and CDR2 is SQIVND (reference sequence). In DNA, the CDR3 is TGTGCCAGTACGGATGGGGGGGTAGTAGGCACTGAAGCTTTCTTT. It encodes CASTDGGVVGTEAFF.

This clone was seen a single time. V gene TRBV15 combines with J gene TRBJ2-5; no clear D. Germline V lookup: CDR1 LNHNV, CDR2 YYDKDF (reference sequence). Trimming took off 7 bases at V and 3 bases at J, with 12 bases between the two ends. The CDR3 is 13 residues long. CDR3 coding DNA: TGTGCCACCAAGATGACACCCAAAGAGACCCAGTACTTC. The encoded protein is CATKMTPKETQYF.

This clone has a single count. V and J are TRBV11-2 and TRBJ2-1; a possible D gene is TRBD2 (5 bases). V gave up 0 bases and J gave up 10 bases, with 13 bases separating them. CDR1 SGHAT and CDR2 FQNNGV come from the germline V gene. The CDR3 sequence is 14 residues long. The CDR3 sequence is CASSLDFAGLEQFF. CDR3 DNA: TGTGCCAGCAGCTTAGATTTCGCGGGTTTGGAGCAGTTCTTC.

The gene calls are TRBV11-3 and TRBJ2-2; 7 bases align to TRBD1. Looked up from germline, CDR1 is SGHNT and CDR2 is YENEEA. Trimming cost V 5 bases and J 6 bases; bases outside gene matches: 3. The CDR3 is 13 residues long. The CDR3 DNA reads as TGTGCCAGCAGCGACAGGGATCCCGGGGAGCTGTTTTTT. Amino acids: CASSDRDPGELFF.

The J gene is TRBJ1-4, the V gene TRBV7-2; TRBD1 agrees at 7 bases. CDR3 length: 14 residues. Germline V lookup: CDR1 SGHTA, CDR2 FQGNSA. V gave up 4 bases and J gave up 4 bases; unmatched junction bases: 3. The CDR3 DNA reads as TGTGCCAGCAGCTGGGACAGCATTAATGAAAAACTGTTTTTT. Translating gives CASSWDSINEKLFF.

V and J are TRBV7-2 and TRBJ2-7; TRBD1 matches 9 bases. V was pared by 6 bases and J by 3 bases, with 6 bases of the junction left unmatched. Germline V gene sequence: CDR1 SGHTA, CDR2 FQGNSA. The CDR3 has 14 residues. The CDR3 loop reads CASRAGQGLYEQYF. The CDR3 region has the DNA TGTGCCAGCAGGGCGGGACAGGGCCTCTACGAGCAGTACTTC.

This clone has a single count. The chain has TRBV5-8 and TRBJ1-1, with D perhaps matching TRBD1 (5 bases). The germline V and J ends were trimmed by 1 base and 3 bases, with 16 bases remaining between them. CDR1 is SGHTS and CDR2 is YDEGEE in the germline V gene. This CDR3 contains 16 residues. DNA of the CDR3: TGTGCCAGCAGCTTGAAGTCCTGGGTGGGGGACACTGAAGCTTTCTTT. This translates into CASSLKSWVGDTEAFF.

J is TRBJ2-5 and V is TRBV19; 7 bases line up with TRBD2. Germline CDR1 reads LNHDA; CDR2 reads SQIVND (reference sequence). The CDR3 contains 16 residues. V was pared by 4 bases and J by 4 bases, with 12 bases of the junction left unmatched. CDR3 residues: CASSTLGGGGRETQYF. CDR3 DNA sequence: TGTGCCAGTAGTACACTTGGCGGCGGGGGACGAGAGACCCAGTACTTC.

The chain is built from TRBV20-1 and TRBJ2-5; no clear D gene. CDR1 DFQATT and CDR2 SNEGSKA come from the germline V gene (reference sequence). The V end was cut by 3 bases, the J end by 4 bases, with 6 bases between. The CDR3 totals 11 residues. CDR3 coding DNA: TGCAGTGCTAGTGTCACAGAGACCCAGTACTTC. Its protein product is CSASVTETQYF.

CDR3 protein: CASSQGLAGGGGNEQFF. The CDR3 DNA is TGCGCCAGCAGCCAAGGCTTAGCGGGGGGCGGAGGGAATGAGCAGTTCTTC. The chain couples TRBV4-3 to TRBJ2-1; TRBD2 aligns across 10 bases. V shed 1 base, J shed 7 bases, and the junction held 10 bases outside the gene matches. Germline CDR1 LGHNA, CDR2 YSLEER. The CDR3 runs 17 residues.